What follows are 19 T cell receptor beta chains derived from one specimen sequenced in a study of Ad26.COV2.S vaccination and SARS-CoV-2 variants. Regarding treatment: around 19 received Ad26.COV2.S at low or high dose, single or two shots; 5 received placebo; per-sample allocation not given. Each sample was drawn 63 days after the first injection (of vaccine or placebo). Here immunoSEQ multiplex PCR was the method, and the copy in TCRdb shows in-frame clones only, minus some. The repertoire has over 400,000 clones, 90% of them found once; the top ten carry roughly 4.3%. Sequences were derived from peripheral blood, sampled in a trial of Ad26.COV2.S vaccine versus placebo. The receptors shown here come from a person aged 18-65 years who received the Ad26.COV2.S COVID-19 vaccine or a placebo.

J is TRBJ2-3 and V is TRBV14; TRBD2 matches at 14 bases. Per the germline V gene, CDR1 is SGHDN and CDR2 is FVKESK. With V trimmed by 1 base and J by 1 base, 16 bases remained unmatched. This CDR3 has 22 amino acids. CDR3 DNA sequence: TGTGCCAGCAGCCAAGGAGGGACTAGCGGGAGTCTCCGACACTCTGGCACAGATACGCAGTATTTT. This sequence encodes CASSQGGTSGSLRHSGTDTQYF.

This chain links TRBV5-4 with TRBJ2-7; 8 bases agree with TRBD1. Trimming cost V 0 bases and J 2 bases; bases outside gene matches: 4. Per the germline V gene, CDR1 is SGHNT and CDR2 is YYREEE (reference sequence). The CDR3 has 15 residues. The CDR3 sequence: CASSLATGEPYEQYF. The CDR3, as DNA: TGTGCCAGCAGCTTGGCGACAGGGGAGCCCTACGAGCAGTACTTC.

This chain links TRBV6-5 with TRBJ2-7; 11 nucleotides line up with TRBD2. The CDR3 has 14 amino acids. The V gene end was trimmed by 6 bases and the J gene end by 2 bases; junction bases not matched to a gene: 3. Germline CDR1 reads MNHEY; CDR2 reads SVGAGI. CDR3 in DNA: TGTGCCAGCAGCTCGACTAGCGGGACCTACGAGCAGTACTTC. Residues: CASSSTSGTYEQYF.

The chain links TRBV23-1 to TRBJ2-3, with D possibly TRBD2 on 6 matching bases. TRBV23-1 is an ORF for which the function is uncertain. V lost 2 bases to trimming and J lost 1 base, with 13 bases between them. The CDR3 length is 16 residues. In DNA, the CDR3 is TGCGCCAGCAGTCAACCGATACCGGGGGGCACAGATACGCAGTATTTT. Protein sequence: CASSQPIPGGTDTQYF.

V usage is TRBV2 and J usage is TRBJ2-5; 9 nucleotides agree with TRBD2. Per the germline V gene, CDR1 is SNHLY and CDR2 is FYNNEI. V shed 6 bases and J 0 bases; nucleotides not matched to a gene: 8. The CDR3 is made up of 16 amino acids. CDR3 sequence (DNA): TGTGCCAGCAGGCGAGAGGCTAGCGGGAACCAAGAGACCCAGTACTTC. The encoded protein is CASRREASGNQETQYF.

The chain recombines TRBV18 with TRBJ2-7; D unclear. The CDR3 is 14 amino acids. Per germline, CDR1 KGHSH and CDR2 LQKENI. Trimming took 2 bases from V and 5 from J, leaving 13 bases between them. The CDR3 DNA is TGTGCCAGCTCACCAGCCTATAGGGCTAACGAGCAGTACTTC. Its protein is CASSPAYRANEQYF.

The V gene is TRBV29-1, the J gene TRBJ2-7; D remains unclear. The length of the CDR3 is 13 residues. V dropped 5 bases and J dropped 1 base, with 12 bases sitting between them. Germline V lookup: CDR1 SQVTM, CDR2 ANQGSEA. CDR3 region: CSVRRSRSYEQYF. CDR3 sequence (DNA): TGCAGCGTTCGCCGGTCGCGGTCCTACGAGCAGTACTTC.

The V and J genes are TRBV4-2 and TRBJ2-2, with TRBD1 matching 10 bases. V was pared by 0 bases and J by 8 bases, with 9 bases of the junction left unmatched. Per germline, CDR1 LGHNA and CDR2 YNFKEQ. The CDR3 totals 17 residues. The CDR3 protein is CASSQDETGGAGGELFF. DNA for the CDR3: TGTGCCAGCAGCCAAGATGAGACAGGGGGCGCTGGGGGGGAGCTGTTTTTT.

The rearrangement uses TRBV5-4 and TRBJ2-3, with 10 nucleotides matching TRBD2. The germline gives CDR1 SGHNT, CDR2 YYREEE (reference sequence). V shed 4 bases and J 5 bases; nucleotides not matched to a gene: 10. The CDR3 has 16 amino acids. CDR3 nucleotide sequence: TGTGCCAGCAGCGTTAGGACTAGCGGAGGGGGAGATACGCAGTATTTT. This gives the protein CASSVRTSGGGDTQYF.

This clone was seen a few times. CDR3 in amino acids: CASSQTSGTRGDTQYF. DNA for the CDR3: TGTGCCAGCAGCCAGACTAGCGGGACGCGCGGAGATACGCAGTATTTT. The chain is built from TRBV4-2 and TRBJ2-3; TRBD2 aligns across 11 bases. In germline, CDR1 is LGHNA, CDR2 YNFKEQ. CDR3 length: 16 amino acids. The J segment lost 5 bases and the V segment lost 3 bases, leaving 7 bases of the junction unmatched.

This clone showed up just once. The gene calls are TRBV6-6 and TRBJ2-7, with D unresolved. Germline CDR1 and CDR2: MNHNY and SVGAGI (reference sequence). The CDR3 is 12 amino acids. V lost 5 bases to trimming and J lost 3 bases, with 8 bases between them. The CDR3 spells CASSRGDYEQYF. CDR3 in DNA: TGTGCCAGCAGTCGTGGGGACTACGAGCAGTACTTC.

The chain joins TRBV28 to TRBJ1-6, with D perhaps matching TRBD1 (6 bases). This CDR3 contains 15 residues. Germline lookup yields CDR1 MDHEN and CDR2 SYDVKM. Between the trimmed V and J ends, which lost 8 bases and 10 bases, there was a span of 21 bases. Here the CDR3 DNA reads TGTGCCAGCCACCCGCCGGGGGGGGGCAAGTCACCCCTCCACTTT. Protein: CASHPPGGGKSPLHF. Full variable domain (outside the CDR3, taken from reference TRBV28 and TRBJ1-6): DVKVTQSSRYLVKRTGEKVFLECVQDMDHENMFWYRQDPGLGLRLIYFSYDVKMKEKGDIPEGYSVSREKKERFSLILESASTNQTSMYLCASHPPGGGKSPLHFGNGTRLTVT.

The rearrangement uses TRBV27 and TRBJ1-3; D is unresolved. CDR1 is MNHEY and CDR2 is SMNVEV in the germline V gene (reference sequence). The CDR3 is made up of 15 amino acids. Trimming pared 0 bases from V and 0 bases from J, leaving 6 bases between. CDR3 residues: CASSLSWNSGNTIYF. The CDR3 DNA reads TGTGCCAGCAGTTTATCGTGGAACTCTGGAAACACCATATATTTT.

This chain joins TRBV5-1 and TRBJ2-2; 12 nucleotides agree with TRBD2. V lost 8 bases to trimming and J lost 7 bases; unmatched junction nucleotides: 9. Germline assignment: CDR1 SGHRS and CDR2 YFSETQ. The CDR3 is 15 residues long. The CDR3 DNA sequence: TGCGCCAGTAGACTAGCGGGAGCGTCCGGCGGGGAGCTGTTTTTT. Its translation: CASRLAGASGGELFF.

This clone was found a few times. The chain is built from TRBV7-2 and TRBJ1-1; 7 positions agree with TRBD1. The germline V gene encodes CDR1 SGHTA and CDR2 FQGNSA. V shed 3 bases and J 0 bases; nucleotides not matched to a gene: 7. The length of the CDR3 is 16 residues. CDR3 nucleotides: TGTGCCAGCAGCTTGACAGGGACCTACATGAACACTGAAGCTTTCTTT. It specifies CASSLTGTYMNTEAFF.

In nucleotides, the CDR3 is TGTGCCAGCAGTTTACCGGGACAGGGATGGGGCCAGCCCCAGCATTTT. It yields the protein CASSLPGQGWGQPQHF. This rearrangement joins TRBV6-2 or TRBV6-3 to TRBJ1-5, with 9 positions matching TRBD1. The trim removed 4 bases at V and 7 bases at J, leaving 11 bases unmatched. CDR3 length equals 16 residues. CDR1 is MNHEY, CDR2 SVGEGT, per germline.

The V call is TRBV27, the J call TRBJ1-5; perhaps TRBD1 as D (6 bases). Germline V gene lookup returns CDR1 MNHEY and CDR2 SMNVEV (reference sequence). V lost 11 bases, J lost 7 bases, and 18 bases lay in between. The CDR3 has 13 amino acids. The chain's CDR3 is CAGSNRVGQPQHF. CDR3 in DNA: TGTGCCGGAAGCAACAGGGTTGGACAGCCCCAGCATTTT.

This clone was picked up a small number of times. The chain has TRBV10-2 and TRBJ2-3; D is tentatively TRBD1 or TRBD2 (5 bases each). This CDR3 spans 17 amino acids. Trimming stripped 6 bases from V and 2 bases from J, with 21 bases between. Germline V gene lookup returns CDR1 WSHSY and CDR2 SAAADI. The CDR3 nucleotides are TGCGCCAGCAGACCCCAGACACTGAAGGGACCCACAGATACGCAGTATTTT. Its translation: CASRPQTLKGPTDTQYF.

In its sample, this clone was seen once. The sample contains more than one DNA sequence encoding this CDR3. V and J are TRBV28 and TRBJ2-7; no definite D call. Trimming removed 6 bases at V and 1 base at J, with 7 bases between. This CDR3 is built from 12 residues. Germline values: CDR1 MDHEN, CDR2 SYDVKM. For the CDR3, the DNA is TGTGCCAGCAGCCTGAGGTCCTACGAGCAGTACTTC. It encodes CASSLRSYEQYF.